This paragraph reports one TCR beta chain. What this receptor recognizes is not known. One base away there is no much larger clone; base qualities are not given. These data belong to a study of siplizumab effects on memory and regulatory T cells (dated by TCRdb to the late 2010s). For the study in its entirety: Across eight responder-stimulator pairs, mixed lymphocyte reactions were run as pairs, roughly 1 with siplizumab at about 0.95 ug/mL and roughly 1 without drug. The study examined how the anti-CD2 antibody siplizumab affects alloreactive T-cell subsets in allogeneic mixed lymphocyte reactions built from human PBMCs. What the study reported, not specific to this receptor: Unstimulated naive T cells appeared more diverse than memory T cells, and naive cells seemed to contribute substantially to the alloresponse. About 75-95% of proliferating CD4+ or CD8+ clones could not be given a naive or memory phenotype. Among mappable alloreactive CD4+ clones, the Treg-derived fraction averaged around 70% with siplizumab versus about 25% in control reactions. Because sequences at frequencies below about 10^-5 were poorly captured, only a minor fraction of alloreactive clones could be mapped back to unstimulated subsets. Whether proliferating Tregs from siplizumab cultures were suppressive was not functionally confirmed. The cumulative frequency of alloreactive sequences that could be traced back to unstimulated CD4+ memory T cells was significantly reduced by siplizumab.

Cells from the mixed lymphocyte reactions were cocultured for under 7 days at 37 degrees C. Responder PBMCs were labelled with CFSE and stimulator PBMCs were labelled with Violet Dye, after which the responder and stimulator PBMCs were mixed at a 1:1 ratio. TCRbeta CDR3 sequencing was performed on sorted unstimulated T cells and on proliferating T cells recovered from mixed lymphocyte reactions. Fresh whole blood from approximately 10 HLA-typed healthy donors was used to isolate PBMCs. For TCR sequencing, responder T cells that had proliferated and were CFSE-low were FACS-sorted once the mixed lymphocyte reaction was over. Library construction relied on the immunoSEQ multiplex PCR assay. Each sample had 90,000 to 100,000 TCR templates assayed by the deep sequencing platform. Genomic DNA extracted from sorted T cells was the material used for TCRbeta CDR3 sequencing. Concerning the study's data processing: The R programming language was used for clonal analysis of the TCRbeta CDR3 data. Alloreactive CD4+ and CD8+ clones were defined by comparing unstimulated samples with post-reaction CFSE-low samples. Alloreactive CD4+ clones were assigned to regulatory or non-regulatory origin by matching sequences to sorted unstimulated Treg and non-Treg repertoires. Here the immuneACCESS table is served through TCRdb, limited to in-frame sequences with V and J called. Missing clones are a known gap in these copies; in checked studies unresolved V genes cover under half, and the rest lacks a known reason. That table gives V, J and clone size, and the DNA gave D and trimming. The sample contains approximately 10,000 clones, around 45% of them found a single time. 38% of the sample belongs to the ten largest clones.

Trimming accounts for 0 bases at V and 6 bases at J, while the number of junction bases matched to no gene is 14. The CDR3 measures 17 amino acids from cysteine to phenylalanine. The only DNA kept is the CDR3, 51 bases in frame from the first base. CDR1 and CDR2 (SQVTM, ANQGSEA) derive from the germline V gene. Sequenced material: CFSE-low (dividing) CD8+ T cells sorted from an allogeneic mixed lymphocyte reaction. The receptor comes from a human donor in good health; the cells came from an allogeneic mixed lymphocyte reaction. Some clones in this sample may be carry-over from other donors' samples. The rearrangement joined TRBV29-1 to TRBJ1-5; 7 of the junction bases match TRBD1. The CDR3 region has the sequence CSVEDLSYRGSIQPQHF. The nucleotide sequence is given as TGCAGCGTTGAAGATCTGTCCTACAGGGGTAGTATTCAGCCCCAGCATTTT.